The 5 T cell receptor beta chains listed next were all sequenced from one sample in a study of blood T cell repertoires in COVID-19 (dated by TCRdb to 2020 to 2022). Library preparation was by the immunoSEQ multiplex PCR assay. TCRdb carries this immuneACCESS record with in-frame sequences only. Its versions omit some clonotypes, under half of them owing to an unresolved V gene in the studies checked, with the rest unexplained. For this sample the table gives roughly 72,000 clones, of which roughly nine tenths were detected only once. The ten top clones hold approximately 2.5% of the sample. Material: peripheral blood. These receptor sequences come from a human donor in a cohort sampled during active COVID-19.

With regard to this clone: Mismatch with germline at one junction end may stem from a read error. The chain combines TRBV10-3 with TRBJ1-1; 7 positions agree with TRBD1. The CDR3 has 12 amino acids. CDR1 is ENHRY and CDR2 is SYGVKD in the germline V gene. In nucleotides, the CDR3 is TGTGCCAATTCACAGGGGAACATTGAAGCTTTCTTT. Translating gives CANSQGNIEAFF.

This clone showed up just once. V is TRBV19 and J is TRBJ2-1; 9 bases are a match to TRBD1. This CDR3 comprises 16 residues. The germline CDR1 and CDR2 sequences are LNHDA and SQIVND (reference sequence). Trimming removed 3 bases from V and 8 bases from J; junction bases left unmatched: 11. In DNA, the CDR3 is TGTGCCAGTAGTATCATTTACGGACAGGGGCCCTATGAGCAGTTCTTC. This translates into CASSIIYGQGPYEQFF. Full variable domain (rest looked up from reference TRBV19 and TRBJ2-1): DGGITQSPKYLFRKEGQNVTLSCEQNLNHDAMYWYRQDPGQGLRLIYYSQIVNDFQKGDIAEGYSVSREKKESFPLTVTSAQKNPTAFYLCASSIIYGQGPYEQFFGPGTRLTVL.

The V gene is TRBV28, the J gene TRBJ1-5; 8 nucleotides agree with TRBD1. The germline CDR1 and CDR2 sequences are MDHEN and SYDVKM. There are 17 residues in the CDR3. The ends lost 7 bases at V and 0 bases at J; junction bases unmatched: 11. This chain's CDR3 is CASISGGPLNSNQPQHF. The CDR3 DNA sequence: TGTGCCAGCATTTCAGGGGGCCCCCTTAATAGCAATCAGCCCCAGCATTTT.

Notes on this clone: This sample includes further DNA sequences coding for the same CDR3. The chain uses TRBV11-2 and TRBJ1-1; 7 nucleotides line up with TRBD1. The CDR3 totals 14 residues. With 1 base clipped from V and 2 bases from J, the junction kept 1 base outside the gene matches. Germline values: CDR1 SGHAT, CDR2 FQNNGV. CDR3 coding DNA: TGTGCCAGCAGCTTAGCAGGGGGAAACACTGAAGCTTTCTTT. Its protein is CASSLAGGNTEAFF.

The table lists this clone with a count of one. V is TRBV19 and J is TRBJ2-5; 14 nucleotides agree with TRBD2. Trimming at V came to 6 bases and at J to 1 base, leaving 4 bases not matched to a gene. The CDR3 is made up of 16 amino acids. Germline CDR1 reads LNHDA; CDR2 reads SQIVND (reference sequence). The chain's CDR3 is CASSPTSGGAQETQYF. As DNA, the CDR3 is TGTGCCAGTAGCCCGACTAGCGGGGGGGCCCAAGAGACCCAGTACTTC.